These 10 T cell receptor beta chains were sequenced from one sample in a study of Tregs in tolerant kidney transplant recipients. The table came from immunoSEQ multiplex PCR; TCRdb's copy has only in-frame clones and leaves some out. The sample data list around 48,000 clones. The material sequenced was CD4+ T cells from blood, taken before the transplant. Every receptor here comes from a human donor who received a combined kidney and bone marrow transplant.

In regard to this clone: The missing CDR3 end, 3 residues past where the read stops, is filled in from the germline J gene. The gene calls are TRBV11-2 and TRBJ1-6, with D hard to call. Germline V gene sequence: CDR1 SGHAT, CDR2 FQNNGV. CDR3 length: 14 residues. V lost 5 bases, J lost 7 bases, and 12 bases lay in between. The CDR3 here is CASSPHAENSPLHF. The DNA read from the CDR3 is TGTGCCAGCAGCCCACATGCTGAGAATTCACCC.

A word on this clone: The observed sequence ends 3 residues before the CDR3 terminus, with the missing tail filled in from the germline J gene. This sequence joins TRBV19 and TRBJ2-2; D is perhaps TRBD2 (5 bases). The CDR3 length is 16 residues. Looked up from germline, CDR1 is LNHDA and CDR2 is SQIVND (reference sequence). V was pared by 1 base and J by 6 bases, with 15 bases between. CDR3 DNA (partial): TGTGCCAGTAGTATAGGACTATCCAATCTACCCGGGGAG. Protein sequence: CASSIGLSNLPGE. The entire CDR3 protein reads CASSIGLSNLPGELFF.

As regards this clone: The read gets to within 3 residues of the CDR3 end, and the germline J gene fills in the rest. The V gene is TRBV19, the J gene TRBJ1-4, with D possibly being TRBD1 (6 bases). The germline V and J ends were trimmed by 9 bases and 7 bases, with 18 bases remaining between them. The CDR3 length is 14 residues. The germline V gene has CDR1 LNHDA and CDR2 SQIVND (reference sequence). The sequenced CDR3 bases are TGTGCCAGCAAATTACAGGGAAGGACTGAAAAA. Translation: CASKLQGRTEK. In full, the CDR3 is CASKLQGRTEKLFF.

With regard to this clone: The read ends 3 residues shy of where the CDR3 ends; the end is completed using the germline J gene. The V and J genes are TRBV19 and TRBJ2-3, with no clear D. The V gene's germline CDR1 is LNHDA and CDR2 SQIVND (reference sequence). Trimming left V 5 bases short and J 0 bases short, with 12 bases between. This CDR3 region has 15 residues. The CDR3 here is CASSPWKTSTDTQYF. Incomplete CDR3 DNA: TGTGCCAGTAGTCCTTGGAAGACTAGCACAGATACG.

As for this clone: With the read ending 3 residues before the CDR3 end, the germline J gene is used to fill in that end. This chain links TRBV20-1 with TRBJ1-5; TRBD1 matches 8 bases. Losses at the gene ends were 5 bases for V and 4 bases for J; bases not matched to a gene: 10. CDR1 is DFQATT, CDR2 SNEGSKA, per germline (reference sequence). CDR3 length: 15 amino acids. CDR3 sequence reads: CSAYPGTGDNQPQHF. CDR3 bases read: TGCAGTGCTTACCCCGGGACAGGAGATAATCAGCCC.

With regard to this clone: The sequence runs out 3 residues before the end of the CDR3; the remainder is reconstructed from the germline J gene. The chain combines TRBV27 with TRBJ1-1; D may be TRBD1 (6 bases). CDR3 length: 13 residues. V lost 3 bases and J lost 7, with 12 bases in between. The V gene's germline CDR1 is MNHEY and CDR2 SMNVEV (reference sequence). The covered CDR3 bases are TGTGCCAGCAGTTTTATCCGGACAGATGAA. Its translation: CASSFIRTDE. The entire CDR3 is CASSFIRTDEAFF.

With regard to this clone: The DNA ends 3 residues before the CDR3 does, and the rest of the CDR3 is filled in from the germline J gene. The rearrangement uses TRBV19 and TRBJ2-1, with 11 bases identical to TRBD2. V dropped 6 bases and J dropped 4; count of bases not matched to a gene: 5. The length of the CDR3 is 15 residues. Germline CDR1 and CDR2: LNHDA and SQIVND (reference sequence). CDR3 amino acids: CASRSGTSGYNEQFF. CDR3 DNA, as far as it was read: TGTGCCAGTAGATCCGGGACTAGCGGTTACAATGAG.

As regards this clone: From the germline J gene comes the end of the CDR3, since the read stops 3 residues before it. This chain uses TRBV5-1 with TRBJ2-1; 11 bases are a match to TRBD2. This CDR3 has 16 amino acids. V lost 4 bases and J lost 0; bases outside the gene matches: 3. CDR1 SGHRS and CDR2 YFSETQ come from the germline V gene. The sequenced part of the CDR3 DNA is TGCGCCAGCAGCGCAACTAGCGGGGGCTCCTACAATGAG. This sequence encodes CASSATSGGSYNE. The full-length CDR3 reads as CASSATSGGSYNEQFF.

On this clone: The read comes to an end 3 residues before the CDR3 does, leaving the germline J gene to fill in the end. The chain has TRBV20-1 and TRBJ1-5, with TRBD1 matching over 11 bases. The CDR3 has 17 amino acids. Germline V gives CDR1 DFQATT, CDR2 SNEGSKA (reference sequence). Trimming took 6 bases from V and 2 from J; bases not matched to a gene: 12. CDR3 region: CSAKGTGGTGGNQPQHF. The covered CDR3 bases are TGCAGTGCAAAAGGGACAGGGGGGACGGGGGGCAATCAGCCC.

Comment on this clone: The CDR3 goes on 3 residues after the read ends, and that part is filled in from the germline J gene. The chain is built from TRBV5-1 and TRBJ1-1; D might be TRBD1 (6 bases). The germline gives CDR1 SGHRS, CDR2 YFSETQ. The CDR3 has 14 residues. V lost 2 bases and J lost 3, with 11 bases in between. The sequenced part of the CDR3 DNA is TGCGCCAGCAGCTTTCAGGGGACGGACACTGAA. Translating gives CASSFQGTDTE. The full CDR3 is CASSFQGTDTEAFF.